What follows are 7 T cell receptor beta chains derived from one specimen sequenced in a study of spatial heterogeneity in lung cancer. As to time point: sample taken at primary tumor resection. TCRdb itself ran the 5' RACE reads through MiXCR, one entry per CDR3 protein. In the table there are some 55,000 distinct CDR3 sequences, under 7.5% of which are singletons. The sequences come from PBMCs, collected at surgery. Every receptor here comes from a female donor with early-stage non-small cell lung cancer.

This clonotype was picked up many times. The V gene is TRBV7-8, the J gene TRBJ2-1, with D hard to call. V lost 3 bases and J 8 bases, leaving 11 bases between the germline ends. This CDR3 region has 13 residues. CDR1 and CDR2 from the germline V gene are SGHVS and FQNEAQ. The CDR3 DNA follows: TGTGCCAGCAGCTTCCCTCGCAGCGATGAGCAGTTCTTC. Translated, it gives CASSFPRSDEQFF.

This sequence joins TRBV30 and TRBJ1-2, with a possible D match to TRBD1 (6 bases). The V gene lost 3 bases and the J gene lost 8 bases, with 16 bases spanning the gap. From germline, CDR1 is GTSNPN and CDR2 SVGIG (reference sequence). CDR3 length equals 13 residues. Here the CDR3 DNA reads TGTGCCTGGAGGGTACAGGGCTCGGGGGGCTACACCTTC. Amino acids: CAWRVQGSGGYTF. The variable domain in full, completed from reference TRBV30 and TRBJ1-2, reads SQTIHQWPATLVQPVGSPLSLECTVEGTSNPNLYWYRQAAGRGLQLLFYSVGIGQISSEVPQNLSASRPQDRQFILSSKKLLLSDSGFYLCAWRVQGSGGYTFGSGTRLTVV.

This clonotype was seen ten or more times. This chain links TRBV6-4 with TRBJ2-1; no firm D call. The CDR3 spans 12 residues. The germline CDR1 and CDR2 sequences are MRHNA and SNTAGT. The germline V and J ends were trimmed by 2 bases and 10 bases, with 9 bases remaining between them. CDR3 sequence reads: CASSDVGQEQFF. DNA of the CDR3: TGTGCCAGCAGTGACGTTGGGCAGGAGCAGTTCTTC.

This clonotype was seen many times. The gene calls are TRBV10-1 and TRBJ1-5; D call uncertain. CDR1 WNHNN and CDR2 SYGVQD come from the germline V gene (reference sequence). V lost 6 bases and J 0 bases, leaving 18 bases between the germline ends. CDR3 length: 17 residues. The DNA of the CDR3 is TGCGCCAGCAGGGAAGGGAGGCCCCCTAATAGCAATCAGCCCCAGCATTTT. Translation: CASREGRPPNSNQPQHF.

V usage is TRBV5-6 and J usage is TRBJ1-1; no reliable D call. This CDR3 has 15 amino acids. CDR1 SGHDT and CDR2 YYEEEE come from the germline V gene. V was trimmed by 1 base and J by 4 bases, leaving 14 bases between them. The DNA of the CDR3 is TGTGCCAGCAGCTTGAATCGGGGATTGAGCACTGAAGCTTTCTTT. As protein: CASSLNRGLSTEAFF.

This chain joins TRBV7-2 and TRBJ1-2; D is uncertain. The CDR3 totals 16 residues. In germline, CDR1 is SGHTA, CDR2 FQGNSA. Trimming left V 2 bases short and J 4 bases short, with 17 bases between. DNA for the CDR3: TGTGCCAGCAGCTTAAATCGTCGGATTGCTAGCTATGGCTACACCTTC. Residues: CASSLNRRIASYGYTF.

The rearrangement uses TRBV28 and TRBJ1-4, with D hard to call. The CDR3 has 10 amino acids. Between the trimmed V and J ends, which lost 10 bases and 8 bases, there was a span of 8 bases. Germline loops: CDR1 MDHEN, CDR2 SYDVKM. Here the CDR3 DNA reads TGTGCCACCCTGGGGGAAAAACTGTTTTTT. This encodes CATLGEKLFF.